The 21 T cell receptor beta chains presented below share a single source sample, sequenced in a study of blood T cell repertoires in COVID-19. Sequencing was performed with immunoSEQ multiplex PCR; in TCRdb, only in-frame clones are kept and a portion is missing. The sample gives 350,000 or so clones, about 86% of which show up once; 4% to 5% is in the top ten. Sample: PBMCs or T cells enriched from blood (not recorded which). The receptor source for this set is a woman in her forties with acute COVID-19.

In nucleotides, the CDR3 is TGTGCCAGCAGCCAAGATCTTCGCCAGGCTGAAGCTTTCTTT. Translation gives CASSQDLRQAEAFF. The genes are TRBV14 and TRBJ1-1; D remains unclear. CDR1 is SGHDN and CDR2 is FVKESK in the germline V gene. Trimming pared 0 bases from V and 6 bases from J, leaving 11 bases between. CDR3 length: 14 amino acids.

This chain connects TRBV7-2 to TRBJ2-6; the D gene is possibly TRBD2 (6 bases). CDR3 length: 15 residues. V was cut by 5 bases and J by 2 bases, with 10 bases left in between. The germline gives CDR1 SGHTA, CDR2 FQGNSA. In nucleotides, the CDR3 is TGTGCCAGCAGCGTCGGCGGGGCTGGGGCCAACGTCCTGACTTTC. Protein: CASSVGGAGANVLTF.

The chain links TRBV7-9 to TRBJ2-6; D may be TRBD2 (5 bases). The length of the CDR3 is 16 residues. The germline V and J ends were trimmed by 5 bases and 1 base, with 12 bases remaining between them. Looked up from germline, CDR1 is SEHNR and CDR2 is FQNEAQ (reference sequence). The CDR3 nucleotides are TGTGCCAGCAGCCAATTAGCGTTTTCTGGGGCCAACGTCCTGACTTTC. The encoded protein is CASSQLAFSGANVLTF.

The chain links TRBV28 to TRBJ2-1; 8 positions match TRBD1. Per the germline V gene, CDR1 is MDHEN and CDR2 is SYDVKM. This CDR3 has 15 residues. V trimming: 2 bases; J trimming: 8 bases; junction bases outside the gene matches: 8. The CDR3 DNA reads TGTGCCAGCAGTTTAGGCAGGGGGCGAAGGGATGAGCAGTTCTTC. Translated, it gives CASSLGRGRRDEQFF. The whole variable domain, filled in from reference TRBV28 and TRBJ2-1, reads DVKVTQSSRYLVKRTGEKVFLECVQDMDHENMFWYRQDPGLGLRLIYFSYDVKMKEKGDIPEGYSVSREKKERFSLILESASTNQTSMYLCASSLGRGRRDEQFFGPGTRLTVL.

The V and J genes are TRBV7-8 and TRBJ1-6; D might be TRBD1 (6 bases). The V end was cut by 5 bases, the J end by 6 bases, with 20 bases between. The CDR3 length is 17 residues. The germline CDR1 and CDR2 sequences are SGHVS and FQNEAQ. CDR3: CASSASIRTAINSPLHF. The DNA for the CDR3 is TGTGCCAGCAGCGCGTCTATCCGGACAGCAATTAATTCACCCCTCCACTTT.

A single count supports this clone. The V call is TRBV7-2, the J call TRBJ2-7, with a weak D call TRBD1 (5 bases). Per germline, CDR1 SGHTA and CDR2 FQGNSA. V lost 5 bases, J lost 4 bases, and 12 bases lay in between. The CDR3 sequence is 13 residues long. CDR3 sequence reads: CASSTPAGYEQYF. The CDR3 nucleotides are TGTGCCAGCAGCACCCCGGCAGGGTACGAGCAGTACTTC.

The rearrangement joins TRBV2 to TRBJ1-1; TRBD1 agrees at 7 bases. Germline CDR1 SNHLY, CDR2 FYNNEI. V trimming: 6 bases; J trimming: 6 bases; junction bases outside the gene matches: 10. The CDR3 covers 14 residues. Here the CDR3 reads CASSLNRGPAEAFF. The CDR3 DNA reads as TGTGCCAGCAGCCTTAACAGGGGTCCCGCTGAAGCTTTCTTT.

This chain's CDR3 is CASSVRDREETQYF. The CDR3 nucleotides read TGTGCCAGCAGCGTACGGGACAGGGAAGAGACCCAGTACTTC. This chain connects TRBV9 to TRBJ2-5; TRBD1 agrees at 9 bases. J gave up 3 bases and V 1 base, and 1 base lay outside the gene matches. The CDR3 consists of 14 residues. Germline CDR1 SGDLS, CDR2 YYNGEE.

This chain connects TRBV10-3 to TRBJ1-1; TRBD1 matches at 10 bases. The CDR3 spans 16 residues. Trimming at V came to 4 bases and at J to 4 bases, leaving 9 bases not matched to a gene. Germline-derived CDR1 and CDR2 are ENHRY and SYGVKD. This chain's CDR3 is CAISVGDRGLATEAFF. DNA for the CDR3: TGTGCCATCAGTGTTGGGGACAGGGGTTTGGCCACTGAAGCTTTCTTT.

V gene TRBV5-1 combines with J gene TRBJ1-4; D unclear. The germline V gene has CDR1 SGHRS and CDR2 YFSETQ. The CDR3 covers 14 residues. Trimming shortened V by 0 bases and J by 7 bases, and 10 bases separated the two germline ends. This chain's CDR3 is CASSLDSPREKLFF. Written as DNA, the CDR3 is TGCGCCAGCAGCTTGGACAGCCCCCGTGAAAAACTGTTTTTT.

V is TRBV3-1 (or the pseudogene TRBV3-2) and J is TRBJ1-1; 7 nucleotides agree with TRBD1. Looked up from germline, CDR1 is LGHDT and CDR2 is YNNKEL (reference sequence). The V and J ends lost 1 base and 2 bases, in that order; junction bases with no gene match: 4. The CDR3 is 15 residues long. CDR3 sequence: CASSQGTGKNTEAFF. DNA for the CDR3: TGTGCCAGCAGCCAAGGGACAGGAAAAAACACTGAAGCTTTCTTT.

The chain carries TRBV29-1 and TRBJ2-1, with D possibly TRBD2 on 5 matching bases. The CDR3 spans 14 residues. Trimming took 5 bases from V and 4 from J, leaving 15 bases between them. The germline V gene has CDR1 SQVTM and CDR2 ANQGSEA. In nucleotides, the CDR3 is TGCAGCGTTCATTTAGCGTGGGAATACAATGAGCAGTTCTTC. Translation: CSVHLAWEYNEQFF.

For this clone: A junction end diverges from the germline sequence, so it may reflect a read error. This rearrangement joins TRBV5-6 to TRBJ1-4; no reliable D call. This CDR3 is built from 14 residues. Germline CDR1 SGHDT, CDR2 YYEEEE. The CDR3 DNA follows: TGTGCCAGCAGCTTGGGGGCAACAAATGAAAAACTGTTTTTT. Translation gives CASSLGATNEKLFF.

The chain couples TRBV6-2 or TRBV6-3 to TRBJ2-7; 12 bases map to TRBD2. V was clipped by 5 bases and J by 1 base; unmatched bases: 6. Per the germline V gene, CDR1 is MNHEY and CDR2 is SVGEGT. This CDR3 comprises 16 residues. CDR3 nucleotide sequence: TGTGCCAGCAGTATGACTAGCGGGGGCCTATCCTACGAGCAGTACTTC. This sequence encodes CASSMTSGGLSYEQYF.

The rearrangement uses TRBV27 and TRBJ2-3, with 11 bases aligning to TRBD1. There are 16 residues in the CDR3. Germline CDR1 and CDR2: MNHEY and SMNVEV (reference sequence). V lost 5 bases to trimming and J lost 2 bases; unmatched junction nucleotides: 6. CDR3 region: CASSPGTGGFTDTQYF. CDR3 in DNA: TGTGCCAGCAGTCCCGGGACAGGGGGATTCACAGATACGCAGTATTTT.

The rearrangement joins TRBV19 to TRBJ2-1, with 9 bases fitting TRBD1. The V gene end was trimmed by 4 bases and the J gene end by 2 bases; junction bases not matched to a gene: 6. The CDR3 consists of 16 residues. Per germline, CDR1 LNHDA and CDR2 SQIVND (reference sequence). The CDR3 loop is CASSKGGQGPYNEQFF. CDR3 coding DNA: TGTGCCAGTAGTAAAGGAGGACAGGGGCCCTACAATGAGCAGTTCTTC.

This sequence joins TRBV7-2 and TRBJ2-2; a possible D gene is TRBD1 (5 bases). Germline V gene sequence: CDR1 SGHTA, CDR2 FQGNSA. Trimming took off 4 bases at V and 4 bases at J, with 10 bases between the two ends. The length of the CDR3 is 14 residues. CDR3 bases: TGTGCCAGCAGCTCCAGGGAAGGCACCGGGGAGCTGTTTTTT. This codes for CASSSREGTGELFF.

The rearrangement uses TRBV28 and TRBJ1-2; TRBD1 matches at 7 bases. Germline CDR1 MDHEN, CDR2 SYDVKM. The V segment lost 4 bases and the J segment 8 bases; nucleotides outside the gene matches: 10. CDR3 length equals 14 residues. The CDR3 spells CASSSSRGRMGYTF. The CDR3 region has the DNA TGTGCCAGCAGTTCCTCGAGGGGGCGCATGGGCTACACCTTC.

The CDR3 sequence: CASSLGGLAGLVQYF. The CDR3 coding sequence is TGTGCCAGCAGCTTAGGGGGACTAGCGGGATTGGTGCAGTACTTC. The chain has TRBV11-2 and TRBJ2-7, with TRBD2 identical over 13 bases. The CDR3 loop spans 15 amino acids. The ends lost 1 base at V and 9 bases at J; junction bases unmatched: 6. Germline V gene sequence: CDR1 SGHAT, CDR2 FQNNGV.

The rearrangement links TRBV19 to TRBJ1-1, with unresolved D. The V and J ends lost 4 bases and 0 bases respectively, with 15 bases between them. CDR3 length: 16 amino acids. Germline CDR1 LNHDA, CDR2 SQIVND (reference sequence). CDR3 amino acids: CASSTRVRVMNTEAFF. The DNA of the CDR3 is TGTGCCAGTAGTACCCGGGTGAGGGTCATGAACACTGAAGCTTTCTTT.

V gene TRBV11-2 combines with J gene TRBJ2-3, with a tentative D call TRBD2 (6 bases). This CDR3 contains 15 residues. V gave up 5 bases and J gave up 2 bases, with 14 bases separating them. Germline V gene data show CDR1 as SGHAT and CDR2 as FQNNGV. The CDR3 region has the DNA TGTGCCAGCAGCCCCGGGGTAGCGGACACAGATACGCAGTATTTT. It yields the protein CASSPGVADTDTQYF.